The TCR beta chain under discussion was sequenced for a study of T-cell reconstitution after alpha-beta-depleted transplantation in children. Findings of the study overall: Several hundred expanded graft clones reportedly gave rise to the alpha-beta T cells present about two months after transplant.

Unique molecular identifiers were used to barcode this TCRbeta library. TCRdb passed the PCR reads through MiXCR, listing each CDR3 protein once. The sample lists hundreds of thousands of distinct CDR3 sequences; about an eighth were seen once. This CDR3 comprises 12 residues. The V gene's germline CDR1 is SEHNR and CDR2 FQNEAQ (reference sequence). V was trimmed by 3 bases and J by 7 bases, leaving 6 bases between them. On this clonotype itself: The target antigen is unknown.

The specimen comprised PBMCs, sampled before TCRalphabeta/CD19-depleted stem cell transplant. The chain recombines TRBV7-9 with TRBJ2-2, with unresolved D. The clonotype comes from a girl aged 2 to 10 with congenital amegakaryocytic thrombocytopenia, due to receive a stem cell transplant. The CDR3 reads CASSLFSGELFF. In DNA, the CDR3 is TGTGCCAGCAGCTTGTTCAGCGGGGAGCTGTTTTTT.